The 20 T cell receptor beta chains given below trace back to one sample, sequenced in a study of blood T cell repertoires in COVID-19. Profiled with immunoSEQ multiplex PCR; TCRdb holds only in-frame clones, not every one. The sample holds about 210,000 clones, around 91% seen once. The specimen sequenced was peripheral blood. These receptors were collected from a woman between 35 and 50 years old with acute or convalescent COVID-19.

The rearrangement links TRBV18 to TRBJ2-6; the match to TRBD1 covers 7 bases. The CDR3 runs 16 residues. The germline V gene has CDR1 KGHSH and CDR2 LQKENI. V gave up 3 bases and J gave up 2 bases; unmatched junction bases: 4. This CDR3 reads CASSPGQSAGANVLTF. CDR3 DNA: TGTGCCAGCTCACCGGGACAGTCCGCTGGGGCCAACGTCCTGACTTTC.

The gene calls are TRBV5-1 and TRBJ1-4, with D possibly TRBD1 on 6 matching bases. Germline V gene lookup returns CDR1 SGHRS and CDR2 YFSETQ. V was cut by 4 bases and J by 8 bases, with 18 bases left in between. This CDR3 spans 15 amino acids. CDR3 region: CASSINRESGEKLFF. Here the CDR3 DNA reads TGCGCCAGCAGCATAAACAGGGAGAGCGGCGAAAAACTGTTTTTT.

The table lists this clone with a count of one. J is TRBJ1-3 and V is TRBV6-5; 7 bases match TRBD1. CDR1 is MNHEY, CDR2 SVGAGI, per germline. V trimming: 6 bases; J trimming: 3 bases; junction bases outside the gene matches: 5. The CDR3 runs 14 residues. The CDR3 DNA sequence: TGTGCCAGCAGGACGGGACAGCTTGGAAACACCATATATTTT. It yields the protein CASRTGQLGNTIYF.

This chain connects TRBV19 to TRBJ1-2; TRBD1 matches at 9 bases. V gave up 0 bases and J gave up 2 bases; unmatched junction bases: 4. Germline CDR1 is LNHDA and CDR2 is SQIVND (reference sequence). The CDR3 extends over 16 amino acids. The CDR3 bases are TGTGCCAGTAGTATAGATCCGGGACAGGGAAACTATGGCTACACCTTC. Its protein is CASSIDPGQGNYGYTF.

This chain uses TRBV30 with TRBJ1-5, with D possibly matching TRBD1 (6 bases). Trimming removed 0 bases at V and 2 bases at J, with 14 bases between. CDR3 length: 16 residues. Per germline, CDR1 GTSNPN and CDR2 SVGIG (reference sequence). The CDR3 region is CAWSVLSGVGNQPQHF. The CDR3 nucleotides read TGTGCCTGGAGTGTACTCTCAGGGGTGGGCAATCAGCCCCAGCATTTT. Variable domain in full (rest from reference TRBV30 and TRBJ1-5): SQTIHQWPATLVQPVGSPLSLECTVEGTSNPNLYWYRQAAGRGLQLLFYSVGIGQISSEVPQNLSASRPQDRQFILSSKKLLLSDSGFYLCAWSVLSGVGNQPQHFGDGTRLSIL.

The J gene is TRBJ2-3, the V gene TRBV29-1; D possibly corresponds to TRBD1 (5 bases). Deletions cut 0 bases from V and 3 bases from J, with 13 bases between. Germline lookup yields CDR1 SQVTM and CDR2 ANQGSEA. The CDR3 consists of 15 residues. This chain's CDR3 is CSVEDMARATDTQYF. Written as DNA, the CDR3 is TGCAGCGTTGAAGATATGGCCAGGGCAACAGATACGCAGTATTTT.

The chain has TRBV21-1 and TRBJ2-1; the table gives TRBD1 as D, unverified against the DNA. TRBV21-1 constitutes a pseudogene. The CDR3 is 16 amino acids. The CDR3 nucleotides are TGTGCTCACAGGGCCCCCCTCCGGGTAGGTCCCAATGAGCAGTTCTTC. Translation gives CAHRAPLRVGPNEQFF.

This sequence joins TRBV19 and TRBJ1-1, with D tentatively TRBD1 (5 bases). The V gene's germline CDR1 is LNHDA and CDR2 SQIVND (reference sequence). The V end lost 4 bases, the J end lost 4 bases, and 10 bases lay between the germline ends. This CDR3 has 13 amino acids. The CDR3 protein is CASSTQGGTEAFF. CDR3 bases: TGTGCCAGTAGTACCCAGGGAGGCACTGAAGCTTTCTTT.

The rearrangement joins TRBV19 to TRBJ2-5; no firm D call. Germline V gene data show CDR1 as LNHDA and CDR2 as SQIVND (reference sequence). The CDR3 is made up of 12 amino acids. Trimming removed 5 bases from V and 0 bases from J, with 4 bases in between. This chain's CDR3 is CASSRDQETQYF. CDR3 coding DNA: TGTGCCAGTAGTCGAGACCAAGAGACCCAGTACTTC. Complete variable domain (other parts from reference TRBV19 and TRBJ2-5): DGGITQSPKYLFRKEGQNVTLSCEQNLNHDAMYWYRQDPGQGLRLIYYSQIVNDFQKGDIAEGYSVSREKKESFPLTVTSAQKNPTAFYLCASSRDQETQYFGPGTRLLVL.

The CDR3 DNA sequence: TGTGCCAGCAGCTTAGACGGACTCTATGGCTACACCTTC. Translation: CASSLDGLYGYTF. The chain recombines TRBV7-8 with TRBJ1-2, with D hard to call. The CDR3 extends over 13 amino acids. Germline V lookup: CDR1 SGHVS, CDR2 FQNEAQ. V gave up 1 base and J gave up 4 bases, with 7 bases separating them.

The V gene is TRBV18, the J gene TRBJ1-2; tentatively, D is TRBD1 (5 bases). The V gene lost 1 base and the J gene lost 6 bases, with 15 bases spanning the gap. Germline CDR1 and CDR2: KGHSH and LQKENI. This CDR3 is built from 15 residues. In DNA, the CDR3 is TGTGCCAGCTCACCACTGGCAGGGAAAATGGATGGCTACACCTTC. Translated: CASSPLAGKMDGYTF.

The chain is built from TRBV24-1 and TRBJ1-4, with D unclear. This CDR3 is built from 15 residues. V was trimmed by 2 bases and J by 5 bases, leaving 11 bases between them. Germline V gene sequence: CDR1 KGHDR, CDR2 SFDVKD. The CDR3 spells CATSDSGGVNEKLFF. CDR3 sequence (DNA): TGTGCCACCAGTGATTCTGGCGGAGTGAATGAAAAACTGTTTTTT.

The gene calls are TRBV30 and TRBJ1-6, with 10 nucleotides matching TRBD1. From germline, CDR1 is GTSNPN and CDR2 SVGIG (reference sequence). This CDR3 comprises 14 residues. The J segment lost 6 bases and the V segment lost 2 bases, leaving 1 base of the junction unmatched. CDR3 sequence reads: CAWSRTGGNSPLHF. DNA of the CDR3: TGTGCCTGGAGTCGGACAGGGGGTAATTCACCCCTCCACTTT.

This clone turned up a few times. As DNA, the CDR3 is TGTGCCAGCAGCCAGGACAGGGACCGACATAATTCACCCCTCCACTTT. This codes for CASSQDRDRHNSPLHF. The rearrangement links TRBV4-2 to TRBJ1-6; 8 nucleotides agree with TRBD1. The germline V gene has CDR1 LGHNA and CDR2 YNFKEQ. The CDR3 covers 16 residues. V was clipped by 3 bases and J by 5 bases; unmatched bases: 6.

Written as DNA, the CDR3 is TGTGCCAGTAGTGGGGGGACAGGGACTACAACTAATGAAAAACTGTTTTTT. It is translated as CASSGGTGTTTNEKLFF. This sequence joins TRBV19 and TRBJ1-4; TRBD1 matches at 9 bases. J was trimmed by 0 bases and V by 5 bases; bases with no gene match: 7. The CDR3 has 17 amino acids. Germline V CDR1 and CDR2: LNHDA, SQIVND (reference sequence).

This chain links TRBV30 with TRBJ1-5; unclear D gene. Trimming took 5 bases from V and 0 from J, leaving 11 bases between them. The CDR3 extends over 14 amino acids. In germline, CDR1 is GTSNPN, CDR2 SVGIG (reference sequence). CDR3 sequence reads: CAWSHRVSNQPQHF. In DNA, the CDR3 is TGTGCCTGGTCCCACCGGGTTAGCAATCAGCCCCAGCATTTT.

This clone was seen only a few times. Other DNA sequences in this sample translate to the same CDR3. The CDR3 DNA reads as TGTGCCAGCTCACCAGGACAGGGCCTCTATGGCTACACCTTC. It specifies CASSPGQGLYGYTF. J is TRBJ1-2 and V is TRBV18; the match to TRBD1 covers 8 bases. J lost 4 bases, V lost 2 bases, and 3 bases had no gene match. The CDR3 runs 14 residues. CDR1 and CDR2 (germline): KGHSH, LQKENI.

This chain uses TRBV11-2 with TRBJ1-1; TRBD1 might be the D (5 bases). Trimming left V 5 bases short and J 7 bases short, with 14 bases between. Germline CDR1 SGHAT, CDR2 FQNNGV. The CDR3 is made up of 13 amino acids. The CDR3 spells CASSPSGGYEAFF. The CDR3, as DNA: TGTGCCAGCAGCCCTTCGGGGGGTTATGAAGCTTTCTTT.

The CDR3 here is CASSFSALHF. The DNA for the CDR3 is TGTGCCAGCAGCTTTTCGGCCCTCCACTTT. The rearrangement joins TRBV5-8 to TRBJ1-6; D unresolved. Germline values: CDR1 SGHTS, CDR2 YDEGEE. Trimming took off 2 bases at V and 14 bases at J, with 5 bases between the two ends. This CDR3 has 10 amino acids.

The rearrangement uses TRBV7-6 and TRBJ1-4; unclear D gene. The CDR3 is made up of 14 amino acids. Deletions cut 2 bases from V and 8 bases from J, with 12 bases between. The V gene's germline CDR1 is SGHVS and CDR2 FNYEAQ. In DNA form, the CDR3 reads TGTGCCAGCAGCTTAATCCCCCAGGTCGAAAAACTGTTTTTT. Protein product: CASSLIPQVEKLFF.